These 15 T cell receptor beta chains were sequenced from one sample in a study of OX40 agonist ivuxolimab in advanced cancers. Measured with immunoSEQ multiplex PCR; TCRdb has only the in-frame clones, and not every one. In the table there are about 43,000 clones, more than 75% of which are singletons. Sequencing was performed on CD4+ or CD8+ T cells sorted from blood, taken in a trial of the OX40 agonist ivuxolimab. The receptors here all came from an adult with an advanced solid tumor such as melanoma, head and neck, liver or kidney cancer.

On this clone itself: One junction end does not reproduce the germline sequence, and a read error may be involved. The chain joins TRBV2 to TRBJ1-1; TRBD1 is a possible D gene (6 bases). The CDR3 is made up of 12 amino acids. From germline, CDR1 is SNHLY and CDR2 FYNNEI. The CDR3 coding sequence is TGCGCAAGAGGGTGGGCAGGGGCTGAAGCTTTCTTT. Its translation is CARGWAGAEAFF.

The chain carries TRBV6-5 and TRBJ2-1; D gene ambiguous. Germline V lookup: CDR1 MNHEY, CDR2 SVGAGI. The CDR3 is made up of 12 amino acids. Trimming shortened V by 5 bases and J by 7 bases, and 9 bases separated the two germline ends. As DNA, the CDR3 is TGTGCCAGCAGTGGAGTAGTTAATGAGCAGTTCTTC. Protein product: CASSGVVNEQFF.

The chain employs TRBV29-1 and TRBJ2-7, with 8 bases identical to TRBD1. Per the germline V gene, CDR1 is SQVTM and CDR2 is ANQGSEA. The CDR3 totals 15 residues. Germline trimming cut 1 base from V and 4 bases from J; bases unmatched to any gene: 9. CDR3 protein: CSVEAGTGGFYEQYF. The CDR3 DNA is TGCAGCGTTGAAGCTGGGACAGGTGGTTTTTACGAGCAGTACTTC.

Here the CDR3 DNA reads TGTGCCCGATCTAACCGGGACCCTGGGCCCTACGAGCAGTACTTC. This gives the protein CARSNRDPGPYEQYF. The chain uses TRBV6-5 and TRBJ2-7, with D perhaps being TRBD1 or TRBD2 (5 bases each). The CDR3 length is 15 residues. Germline V lookup: CDR1 MNHEY, CDR2 SVGAGI. Trimming took 11 bases from V and 2 from J, leaving 22 bases between them.

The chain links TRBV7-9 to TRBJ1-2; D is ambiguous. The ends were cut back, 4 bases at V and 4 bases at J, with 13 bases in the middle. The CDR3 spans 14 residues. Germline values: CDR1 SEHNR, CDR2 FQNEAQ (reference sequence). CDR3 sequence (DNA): TGTGCCAGCAGCTCACTCTTCGGCGGCTATGGCTACACCTTC. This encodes CASSSLFGGYGYTF.

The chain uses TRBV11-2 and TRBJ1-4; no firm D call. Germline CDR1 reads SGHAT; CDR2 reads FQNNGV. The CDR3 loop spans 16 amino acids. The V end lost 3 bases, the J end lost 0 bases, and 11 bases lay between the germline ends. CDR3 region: CASSFGRTSTNEKLFF. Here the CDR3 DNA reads TGTGCCAGCAGCTTCGGCAGGACCTCAACTAATGAAAAACTGTTTTTT.

For the CDR3, the DNA is TGTGCCAGCAGCTTAGTGGGGATAGCGGGAGGGAGCTACGAGCAGTACTTC. Translating it yields CASSLVGIAGGSYEQYF. The genes are TRBV7-2 and TRBJ2-7; 11 bases agree with TRBD2. Germline CDR1 reads SGHTA; CDR2 reads FQGNSA. The CDR3 is 17 residues long. The ends lost 1 base at V and 3 bases at J; junction bases unmatched: 8.

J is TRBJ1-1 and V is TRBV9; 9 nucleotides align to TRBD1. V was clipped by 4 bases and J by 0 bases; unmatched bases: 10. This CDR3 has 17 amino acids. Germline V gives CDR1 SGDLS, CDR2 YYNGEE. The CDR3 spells CASSSPGQGILNTEAFF. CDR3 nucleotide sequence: TGTGCCAGCAGCTCCCCGGGACAGGGAATACTGAACACTGAAGCTTTCTTT.

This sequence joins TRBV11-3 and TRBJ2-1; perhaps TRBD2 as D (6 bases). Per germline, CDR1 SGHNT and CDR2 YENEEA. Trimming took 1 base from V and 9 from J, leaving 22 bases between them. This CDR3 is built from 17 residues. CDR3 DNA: TGTGCCAGCAGCTTAGGTTCTCTCGCGGGACCACGGGGTGAGCAGTTCTTC. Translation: CASSLGSLAGPRGEQFF. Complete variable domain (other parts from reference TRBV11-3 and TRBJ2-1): EAGVVQSPRYKIIEKKQPVAFWCNPISGHNTLYWYLQNLGQGPELLIRYENEEAVDDSQLPKDRFSAERLKGVDSTLKIQPAELGDSAVYLCASSLGSLAGPRGEQFFGPGTRLTVL.

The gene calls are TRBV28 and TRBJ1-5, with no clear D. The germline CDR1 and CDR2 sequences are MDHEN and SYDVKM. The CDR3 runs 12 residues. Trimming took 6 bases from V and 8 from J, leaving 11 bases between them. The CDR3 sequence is CASSGFAEPQHF. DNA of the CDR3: TGTGCCAGCAGCGGATTCGCGGAGCCCCAGCATTTT. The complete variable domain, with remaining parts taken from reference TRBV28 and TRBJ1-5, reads DVKVTQSSRYLVKRTGEKVFLECVQDMDHENMFWYRQDPGLGLRLIYFSYDVKMKEKGDIPEGYSVSREKKERFSLILESASTNQTSMYLCASSGFAEPQHFGDGTRLSIL.

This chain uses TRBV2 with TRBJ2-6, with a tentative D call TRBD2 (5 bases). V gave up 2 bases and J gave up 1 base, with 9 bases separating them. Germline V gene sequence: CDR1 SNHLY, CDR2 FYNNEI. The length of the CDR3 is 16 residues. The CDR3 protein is CASSEYEGSGANVLTF. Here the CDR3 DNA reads TGTGCCAGCAGTGAATATGAGGGATCTGGGGCCAACGTCCTGACTTTC. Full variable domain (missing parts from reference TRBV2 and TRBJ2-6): EPEVTQTPSHQVTQMGQEVILRCVPISNHLYFYWYRQILGQKVEFLVSFYNNEISEKSEIFDDQFSVERPDGSNFTLKIRSTKLEDSAMYFCASSEYEGSGANVLTFGAGSRLTVL.

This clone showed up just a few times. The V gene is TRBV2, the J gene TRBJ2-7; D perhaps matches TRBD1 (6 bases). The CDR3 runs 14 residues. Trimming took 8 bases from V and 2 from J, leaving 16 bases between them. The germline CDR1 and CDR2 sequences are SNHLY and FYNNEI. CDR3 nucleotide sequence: TGTGCCAGCCGACCCGTGGGGGCTACCTACGAGCAGTACTTC. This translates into CASRPVGATYEQYF.

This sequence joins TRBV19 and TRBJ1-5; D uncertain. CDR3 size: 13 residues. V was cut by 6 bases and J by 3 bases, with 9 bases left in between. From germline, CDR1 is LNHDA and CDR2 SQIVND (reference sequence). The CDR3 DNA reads TGTGCCAGTAGAGTCAGCCTCAATCAGCCCCAGCATTTT. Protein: CASRVSLNQPQHF.

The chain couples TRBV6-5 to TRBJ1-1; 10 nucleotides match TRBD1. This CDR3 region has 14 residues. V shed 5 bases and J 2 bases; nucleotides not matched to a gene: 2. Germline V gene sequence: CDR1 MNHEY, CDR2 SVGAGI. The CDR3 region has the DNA TGTGCCAGCAGTCGACAGGGGGCAAACACTGAAGCTTTCTTT. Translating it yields CASSRQGANTEAFF.

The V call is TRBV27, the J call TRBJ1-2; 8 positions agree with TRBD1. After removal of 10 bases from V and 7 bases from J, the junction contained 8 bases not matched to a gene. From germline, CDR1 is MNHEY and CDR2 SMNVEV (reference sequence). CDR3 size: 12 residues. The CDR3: CATLTGVSGYTF. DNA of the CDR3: TGTGCCACCCTGACAGGGGTGTCTGGCTACACCTTC.